This note documents a single T cell receptor beta chain sequence. The sample comes from a study of blood T cell repertoires in COVID-19. Study summary: T cells, B-cell-depleted T cells, or PBMCs supplied cDNA or gDNA.

Enrolled during active infection, Seattle patients were then followed longitudinally. CDR1 and CDR2 from the germline V gene are SQVTM and ANQGSEA. The CDR3 is made up of 16 amino acids. Trimming removed 1 base at V and 0 bases at J, with 15 bases between. Authors' methods: How many nucleated cells were present was estimated from reference gene primer amplification. The protocol was immunoSEQ multiplex PCR, while the TCRdb copy is restricted to in-frame clones and leaves out a portion. The DNA was the basis for D and trimming; V, J and clone size are from that table. The sample holds about 280,000 clones, roughly 86% seen once.

Sequencing used peripheral blood. The sequence was collected from a woman in her 30s with COVID-19, enrolled during active disease. The chain is built from TRBV29-1 and TRBJ1-1, with D unresolved. CDR3: CSVEGPYRSMNTEAFF. Written as DNA, the CDR3 is TGCAGCGTTGAAGGCCCGTACAGAAGCATGAACACTGAAGCTTTCTTT.